This T cell receptor (beta chain) was captured in a study of human T cells and chemical hapten exposure. V gave up 4 bases and J gave up 2 bases; unmatched junction bases: 15. CDR1 SGHTA and CDR2 FQGTGA come from the germline V gene. The CDR3 contains 20 residues. This clonotype was counted a few times. Time point in this sample: pre-sensitization, week 0. Stated treatment: therapeutic diphenylcyclopropenone sensitization with weekly scalp DPC. The drawing of blood occurred before each patch test was applied. TCRdb reprocessed the RACE reads via MiXCR and lists one record per CDR3 protein. In the table there are some 400,000 distinct CDR3 sequences, 5% to 6.5% of which are singletons.

Sequenced here: whole blood, sampled in connection with sensitization to the hapten diphenylcyclopropenone (DPC). The TCR comes from a woman aged 45-60 years with alopecia areata. Some clones in this sample may be carry-over from other donors' samples. V and J are TRBV7-3 and TRBJ2-3; 13 nucleotides match TRBD2. CDR3 loop: CASSSPAGTSGVGPTDTQYF. CDR3 bases: TGTGCCAGCAGCTCGCCCGCCGGGACTAGCGGGGTGGGACCCACAGATACGCAGTATTTT.